This T cell receptor beta chain was identified during a study of T cells after yellow fever vaccination. Template-switching 5'RACE yielded the TCR cDNA; a universal primer site and UMIs were added in the process. TCRdb redid the calling of the 5' RACE reads with MiXCR, one entry per CDR3 protein. The sample lists about 58,000 distinct CDR3 sequences, approximately 7% occurring once. In this sample, this clonotype turned up a few times. The material was CD8+ T cells sorted from PBMCs, obtained on the day of the first yellow fever vaccination. This clonotype was obtained from a man aged 18 to 30 who received the YFV17D yellow fever vaccine.

Here the CDR3 reads CASSLQPATEAFF. The CDR3, as DNA: TGTGCCAGCAGCTTGCAGCCAGCCACTGAAGCTTTCTTT. The V call is TRBV7-9, the J call TRBJ1-1; D call uncertain. In germline, CDR1 is SEHNR, CDR2 FQNEAQ (reference sequence). The CDR3 extends over 13 amino acids. Between the trimmed V and J ends, which lost 3 bases and 4 bases, there was a span of 9 bases. The full variable domain, rest sourced from reference TRBV7-9 and TRBJ1-1, is DTGVSQNPRHKITKRGQNVTFRCDPISEHNRLYWYRQTLGQGPEFLTYFQNEAQLEKSRLLSDRFSAERPKGSFSTLEIQRTEQGDSAMYLCASSLQPATEAFFGQGTRLTVV.